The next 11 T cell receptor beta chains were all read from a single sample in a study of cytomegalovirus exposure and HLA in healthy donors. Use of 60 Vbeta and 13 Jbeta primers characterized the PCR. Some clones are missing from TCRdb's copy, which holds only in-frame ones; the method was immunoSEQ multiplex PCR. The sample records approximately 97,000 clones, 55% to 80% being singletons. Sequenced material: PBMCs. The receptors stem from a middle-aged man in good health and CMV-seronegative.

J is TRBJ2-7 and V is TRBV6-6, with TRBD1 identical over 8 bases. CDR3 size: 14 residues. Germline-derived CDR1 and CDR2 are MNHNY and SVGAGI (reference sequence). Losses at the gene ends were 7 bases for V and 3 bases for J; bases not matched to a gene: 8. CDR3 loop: CASTWTGTFYEQYF. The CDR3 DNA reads TGTGCCAGCACATGGACAGGGACGTTCTACGAGCAGTACTTC.

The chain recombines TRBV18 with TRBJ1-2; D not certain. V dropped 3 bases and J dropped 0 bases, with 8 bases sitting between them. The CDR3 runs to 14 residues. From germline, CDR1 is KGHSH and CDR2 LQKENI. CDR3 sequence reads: CASSPTASNYGYTF. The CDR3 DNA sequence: TGTGCCAGCTCACCCACAGCTTCTAACTATGGCTACACCTTC.

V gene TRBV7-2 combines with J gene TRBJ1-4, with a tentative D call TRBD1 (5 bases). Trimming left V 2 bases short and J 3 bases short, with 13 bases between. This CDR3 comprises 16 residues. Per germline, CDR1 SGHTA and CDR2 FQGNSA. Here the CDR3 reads CASSLHLGEANEKLFF. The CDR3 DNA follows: TGTGCCAGCAGCTTACACTTAGGGGAGGCTAATGAAAAACTGTTTTTT.

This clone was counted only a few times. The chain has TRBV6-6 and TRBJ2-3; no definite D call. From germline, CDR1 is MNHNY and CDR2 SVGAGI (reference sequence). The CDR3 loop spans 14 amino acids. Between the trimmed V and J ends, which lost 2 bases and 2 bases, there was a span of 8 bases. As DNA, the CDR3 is TGTGCCAGCAGTTACGTACAGATCACAGATACGCAGTATTTT. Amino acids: CASSYVQITDTQYF.

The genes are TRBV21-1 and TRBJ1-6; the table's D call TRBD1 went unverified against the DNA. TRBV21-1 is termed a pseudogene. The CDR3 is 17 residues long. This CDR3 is CASSAAASGSHNSPLHF. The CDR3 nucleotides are TGTGCCAGCAGCGCCGCCGCTTCAGGGTCCCATAATTCACCCCTCCACTTT.

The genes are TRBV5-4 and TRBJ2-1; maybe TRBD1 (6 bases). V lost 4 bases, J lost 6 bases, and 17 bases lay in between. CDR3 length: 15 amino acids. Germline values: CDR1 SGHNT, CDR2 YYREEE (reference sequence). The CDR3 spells CASSPGQRYSNEQFF. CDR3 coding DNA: TGTGCCAGCAGCCCCGGACAGCGGTATAGCAATGAGCAGTTCTTC.

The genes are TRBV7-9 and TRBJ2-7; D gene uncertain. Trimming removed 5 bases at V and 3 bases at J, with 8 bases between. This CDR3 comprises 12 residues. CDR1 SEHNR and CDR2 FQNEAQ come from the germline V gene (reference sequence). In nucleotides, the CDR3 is TGTGCCAGCAGCGACATTTTCTACGAGCAGTACTTC. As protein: CASSDIFYEQYF.

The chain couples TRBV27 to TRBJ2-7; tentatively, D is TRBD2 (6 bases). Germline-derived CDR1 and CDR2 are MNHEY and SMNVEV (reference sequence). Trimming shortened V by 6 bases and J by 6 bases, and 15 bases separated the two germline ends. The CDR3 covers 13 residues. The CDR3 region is CASSPIPAGEQYF. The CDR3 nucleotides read TGTGCCAGCAGCCCGATTCCAGCGGGCGAGCAGTACTTC.

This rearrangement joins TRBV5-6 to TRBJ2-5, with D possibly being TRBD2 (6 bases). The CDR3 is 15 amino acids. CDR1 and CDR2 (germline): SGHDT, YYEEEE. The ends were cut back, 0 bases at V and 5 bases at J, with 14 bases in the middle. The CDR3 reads CASSLATGVLETQYF. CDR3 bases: TGTGCCAGCAGCTTGGCCACGGGGGTCCTGGAGACCCAGTACTTC.

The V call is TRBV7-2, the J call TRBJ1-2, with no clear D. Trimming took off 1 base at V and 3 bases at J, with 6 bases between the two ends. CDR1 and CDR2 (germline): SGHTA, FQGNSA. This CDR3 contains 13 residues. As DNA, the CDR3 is TGTGCCAGCAGCTTAGACACCCACTATGGCTACACCTTC. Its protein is CASSLDTHYGYTF.

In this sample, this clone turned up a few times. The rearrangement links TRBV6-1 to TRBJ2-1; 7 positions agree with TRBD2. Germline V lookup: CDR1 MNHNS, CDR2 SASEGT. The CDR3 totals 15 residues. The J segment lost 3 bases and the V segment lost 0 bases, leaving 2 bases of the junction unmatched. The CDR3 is CASSEATGGYNEQFF. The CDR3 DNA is TGTGCCAGCAGTGAAGCTACGGGGGGCTACAATGAGCAGTTCTTC.